These T cell receptor beta chains were read from a single sample in a study of patients and donors after allogeneic stem cell transplantation. From the RT-PCR reads, TCRdb called clonotypes with MiXCR, one entry per CDR3 protein. In the table there are approximately 200,000 distinct CDR3 sequences, 40% to 45% of which are singletons. Sequenced: blood, either unsorted or a sorted T cell fraction (not recorded which). All receptors come from a human donor who was either an allogeneic HSCT recipient or a stem cell or donor lymphocyte infusion donor (not recorded which). It is not recorded whose cells these are; they may come from a transplant donor. Both conserved end residues are part of each CDR3. Each record gives: V gene, J gene, D gene, clone size, CDR3 protein, CDR3 DNA. D genes are given only for firm matches. Expanded clones are given a class, and other clones once, few, many or no size at all.

v_gene: TRBV20-1
j_gene: TRBJ2-3
d_gene: NA
abundance: NA
CDR3aa: CSAKPRRGQYF
CDR3nt: TGCAGTGCGAAACCTCGCAGGGGGCAGTATTTT

v_gene: TRBV10-3
j_gene: TRBJ2-7
d_gene: NA
abundance: many
CDR3aa: CAISARDEQYF
CDR3nt: TGTGCCATCAGTGCCAGGGACGAGCAGTACTTC

v_gene: TRBV6-5
j_gene: TRBJ2-2
d_gene: TRBD2
abundance: NA
CDR3aa: CASSYNLAGGPYTGELFF
CDR3nt: TGTGCCAGCAGTTATAATCTAGCGGGAGGGCCGTACACCGGGGAGCTGTTTTTT

v_gene: TRBV5-1
j_gene: TRBJ2-1
d_gene: TRBD2
abundance: NA
CDR3aa: CASGDRASGRAGEQFF
CDR3nt: TGCGCCAGCGGGGATAGGGCTAGCGGGAGGGCTGGTGAGCAGTTCTTC

v_gene: TRBV20-1
j_gene: TRBJ2-7
d_gene: TRBD1
abundance: NA
CDR3aa: CSAPRQGLLDHEQYF
CDR3nt: TGCAGTGCTCCCCGACAGGGATTATTGGACCACGAGCAGTACTTC

v_gene: TRBV12-3/TRBV12-4
j_gene: TRBJ1-1
d_gene: NA
abundance: NA
CDR3aa: CASSFGSRSQYPSEAFF
CDR3nt: TGTGCCAGCAGTTTTGGGTCCCGGAGTCAGTATCCCTCTGAAGCTTTCTTT

v_gene: TRBV7-9
j_gene: TRBJ2-4
d_gene: TRBD2
abundance: few
CDR3aa: CASSPALAGELDIQYF
CDR3nt: TGTGCCAGCAGCCCAGCTTTAGCGGGAGAGTTGGACATTCAGTACTTC

v_gene: TRBV19
j_gene: TRBJ2-3
d_gene: TRBD1
abundance: NA
CDR3aa: CASSIGTANPDTQYF
CDR3nt: TGTGCCAGTAGTATTGGGACAGCAAATCCAGATACGCAGTATTTT

v_gene: TRBV6-5
j_gene: TRBJ2-1
d_gene: NA
abundance: few
CDR3aa: CAIRKSSYNEQFF
CDR3nt: TGTGCCATAAGGAAGAGCTCCTACAATGAGCAGTTCTTC

v_gene: TRBV11-2
j_gene: TRBJ1-1
d_gene: NA
abundance: NA
CDR3aa: CASSSFKSTEAFF
CDR3nt: TGTGCCAGCAGCTCCTTTAAGAGCACTGAAGCTTTCTTT

v_gene: TRBV7-6
j_gene: TRBJ1-1
d_gene: NA
abundance: few
CDR3aa: CASSEGGEAFF
CDR3nt: TGTGCCAGCAGCGAGGGCGGAGAAGCTTTCTTT

v_gene: TRBV27
j_gene: TRBJ1-5
d_gene: NA
abundance: NA
CDR3aa: CASSPQGQPQHF
CDR3nt: TGTGCCAGCAGTCCGCAGGGACAGCCCCAGCATTTT

v_gene: TRBV2
j_gene: TRBJ2-7
d_gene: TRBD2
abundance: few
CDR3aa: CASSTGTSGSRDEQYF
CDR3nt: TGTGCCAGCAGTACCGGGACTAGCGGGAGTAGGGACGAGCAGTACTTC

v_gene: TRBV11-2
j_gene: TRBJ2-7
d_gene: TRBD2
abundance: NA
CDR3aa: CASSLDIPSGFTYEQYF
CDR3nt: TGTGCCAGCAGCTTAGATATTCCTAGCGGGTTCACCTACGAGCAGTACTTC

v_gene: TRBV12-3/TRBV12-4
j_gene: TRBJ1-4
d_gene: NA
abundance: NA
CDR3aa: CASSLEGNKGEKLFF
CDR3nt: TGTGCCAGCAGTTTAGAAGGAAATAAGGGTGAAAAACTGTTTTTT

v_gene: TRBV19
j_gene: TRBJ2-7
d_gene: NA
abundance: NA
CDR3aa: CASSIRGRGPHEQYF
CDR3nt: TGTGCCAGTAGTATCAGGGGCAGGGGCCCCCACGAGCAGTACTTC

v_gene: TRBV4-2
j_gene: TRBJ2-5
d_gene: TRBD2
abundance: few
CDR3aa: CASSQDLGSGRSETQYF
CDR3nt: TGTGCCAGCAGCCAAGATCTAGGTAGCGGGAGGTCCGAGACCCAGTACTTC

v_gene: TRBV3-1
j_gene: TRBJ1-2
d_gene: TRBD1
abundance: NA
CDR3aa: CATHSTQGARDYGYTF
CDR3nt: TGTGCCACCCACTCGACCCAGGGGGCGCGGGACTATGGCTACACCTTC

v_gene: TRBV7-9
j_gene: TRBJ1-1
d_gene: TRBD1
abundance: NA
CDR3aa: CASSFTGDDTEAFF
CDR3nt: TGTGCCAGCAGCTTCACAGGGGATGACACTGAAGCTTTCTTT

v_gene: TRBV4-3
j_gene: TRBJ2-3
d_gene: NA
abundance: few
CDR3aa: CASSQDSRDTQYF
CDR3nt: TGCGCCAGCAGCCAAGATAGCAGGGATACGCAGTATTTT

v_gene: TRBV2
j_gene: TRBJ1-6
d_gene: NA
abundance: few
CDR3aa: CASSQQPINSPLHF
CDR3nt: TGTGCCAGCAGTCAACAGCCGATTAATTCACCCCTCCACTTT

v_gene: TRBV7-9
j_gene: TRBJ1-2
d_gene: NA
abundance: NA
CDR3aa: CASSRRPEEHPNYGYTF
CDR3nt: TGTGCCAGCAGCCGAAGGCCCGAAGAGCATCCAAACTATGGCTACACCTTC

v_gene: TRBV6-5
j_gene: TRBJ1-1
d_gene: TRBD1
abundance: few
CDR3aa: CASSPGQVAFF
CDR3nt: TGTGCCAGCAGTCCCGGACAGGTTGCTTTCTTT

v_gene: TRBV24-1
j_gene: TRBJ1-5
d_gene: NA
abundance: NA
CDR3aa: CATSDFGDQPQHF
CDR3nt: TGTGCCACCAGTGATTTCGGGGATCAGCCCCAGCATTTT

v_gene: TRBV12-3/TRBV12-4
j_gene: TRBJ1-2
d_gene: NA
abundance: NA
CDR3aa: CASSLHSAGNYGYTF
CDR3nt: TGTGCCAGCAGTCTACACTCGGCGGGTAACTATGGCTACACCTTC

v_gene: TRBV10-3
j_gene: TRBJ1-2
d_gene: TRBD1
abundance: few
CDR3aa: CAIRPQGEFYGYTF
CDR3nt: TGTGCCATCAGACCCCAGGGGGAATTCTATGGCTACACCTTC

v_gene: TRBV6-2/TRBV6-3
j_gene: TRBJ2-1
d_gene: TRBD2
abundance: few
CDR3aa: CASTEQGPGLAGHSYNEQFF
CDR3nt: TGTGCCAGCACCGAACAGGGCCCCGGACTAGCGGGCCACTCCTACAATGAGCAGTTCTTC

v_gene: TRBV15
j_gene: TRBJ2-7
d_gene: NA
abundance: NA
CDR3aa: CATSREGQSSYEQYF
CDR3nt: TGTGCCACCAGCAGGGAGGGCCAAAGCTCCTACGAGCAGTACTTC

v_gene: TRBV3-1
j_gene: TRBJ1-2
d_gene: TRBD1
abundance: NA
CDR3aa: CASSPQGGIYGYTF
CDR3nt: TGTGCCAGCAGCCCCCAGGGGGGGATCTATGGCTACACCTTC

v_gene: TRBV11-3
j_gene: TRBJ2-7
d_gene: NA
abundance: once
CDR3aa: CASSLGTGTFYEQYF
CDR3nt: TGTGCCAGCAGCTTAGGGACGGGAACCTTCTACGAGCAGTACTTC

v_gene: TRBV2
j_gene: TRBJ2-1
d_gene: TRBD1
abundance: NA
CDR3aa: CASKDRSYNEQFF
CDR3nt: TGTGCCAGTAAGGACAGGTCCTACAATGAGCAGTTCTTC

v_gene: TRBV12-3/TRBV12-4
j_gene: TRBJ2-3
d_gene: TRBD2
abundance: NA
CDR3aa: CASRGRGTDTQYF
CDR3nt: TGTGCCAGCCGAGGGAGGGGCACAGATACGCAGTATTTT

v_gene: TRBV6-5
j_gene: TRBJ1-2
d_gene: NA
abundance: few
CDR3aa: CATFRDPNYGYTF
CDR3nt: TGTGCCACTTTCCGGGACCCTAACTATGGCTACACCTTC

v_gene: TRBV12-3/TRBV12-4
j_gene: TRBJ2-1
d_gene: NA
abundance: NA
CDR3aa: CASSPGRKVHEQFF
CDR3nt: TGTGCCAGCAGCCCCGGGAGAAAAGTCCATGAGCAGTTCTTC

v_gene: TRBV5-1
j_gene: TRBJ2-1
d_gene: NA
abundance: NA
CDR3aa: CASSLPLGNEQFF
CDR3nt: TGCGCCAGCAGCTTACCCCTAGGCAATGAGCAGTTCTTC

v_gene: TRBV9
j_gene: TRBJ2-1
d_gene: NA
abundance: NA
CDR3aa: CASSSRTRVNEQFF
CDR3nt: TGTGCCAGCAGCTCCAGGACCCGGGTGAATGAGCAGTTCTTC

v_gene: TRBV12-3/TRBV12-4
j_gene: TRBJ2-1
d_gene: TRBD1
abundance: NA
CDR3aa: CASSSTGTGGDNEQFF
CDR3nt: TGTGCCAGCAGTTCAACCGGGACAGGAGGGGACAATGAGCAGTTCTTC

v_gene: TRBV6-1
j_gene: TRBJ2-5
d_gene: NA
abundance: NA
CDR3aa: CASSEARRGRETQYF
CDR3nt: TGTGCCAGCAGTGAAGCGCGGAGGGGTCGAGAGACCCAGTACTTC

v_gene: TRBV29-1
j_gene: TRBJ1-1
d_gene: TRBD1
abundance: few
CDR3aa: CSVDRGRSANTEAFF
CDR3nt: TGCAGCGTTGACAGGGGGCGATCCGCGAACACTGAAGCTTTCTTT

v_gene: TRBV6-5
j_gene: TRBJ2-5
d_gene: NA
abundance: NA
CDR3aa: CASSYSPLIETQYF
CDR3nt: TGTGCCAGCAGTTACTCCCCCTTAATTGAGACCCAGTACTTC

v_gene: TRBV5-1
j_gene: TRBJ2-7
d_gene: TRBD2
abundance: NA
CDR3aa: CASRALAGDEQYF
CDR3nt: TGCGCCAGCAGGGCACTAGCGGGAGACGAGCAGTACTTC

v_gene: TRBV25-1
j_gene: TRBJ2-1
d_gene: NA
abundance: NA
CDR3aa: CASSEGLGAYNEQFF
CDR3nt: TGTGCCAGCAGTGAAGGTCTGGGGGCGTACAATGAGCAGTTCTTC

v_gene: TRBV5-8
j_gene: TRBJ1-4
d_gene: TRBD1
abundance: NA
CDR3aa: CASSPGQGGPNEKLFF
CDR3nt: TGTGCCAGCAGCCCCGGACAGGGGGGGCCTAATGAAAAACTGTTTTTT

v_gene: TRBV15
j_gene: TRBJ1-4
d_gene: NA
abundance: NA
CDR3aa: CATSRDPASWGWGNEKLFF
CDR3nt: TGTGCCACCAGCAGAGATCCCGCCTCGTGGGGGTGGGGTAATGAAAAACTGTTTTTT

v_gene: TRBV20-1
j_gene: TRBJ1-1
d_gene: NA
abundance: once
CDR3aa: CSARDGSTMNTEAFF
CDR3nt: TGCAGTGCTAGAGATGGCAGTACCATGAACACTGAAGCTTTCTTT